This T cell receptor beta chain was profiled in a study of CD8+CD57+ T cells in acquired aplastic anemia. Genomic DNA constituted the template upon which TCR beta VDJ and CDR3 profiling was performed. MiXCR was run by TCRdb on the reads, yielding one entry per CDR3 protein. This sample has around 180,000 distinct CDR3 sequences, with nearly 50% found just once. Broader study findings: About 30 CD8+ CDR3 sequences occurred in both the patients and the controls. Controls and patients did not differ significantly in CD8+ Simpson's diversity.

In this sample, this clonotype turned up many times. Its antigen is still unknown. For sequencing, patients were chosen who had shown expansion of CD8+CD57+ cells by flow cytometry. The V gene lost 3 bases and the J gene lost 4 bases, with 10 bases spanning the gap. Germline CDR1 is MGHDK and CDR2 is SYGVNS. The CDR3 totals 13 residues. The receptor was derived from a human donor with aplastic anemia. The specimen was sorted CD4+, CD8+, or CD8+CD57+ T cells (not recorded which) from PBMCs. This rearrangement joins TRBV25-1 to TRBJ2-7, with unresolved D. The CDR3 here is CASSDLVPYEQYF. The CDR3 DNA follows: TGTGCCAGCAGTGATTTAGTCCCGTACGAGCAGTACTTC.